These 26 T cell receptor beta chains were all obtained from the same sample, sequenced in a study of PD-1 blockade in mismatch repair-deficient tumors. Assay used: immunoSEQ multiplex PCR; TCRdb lists only in-frame clones, some missing. The sample holds around 110,000 clones, 65% to 80% seen once. The specimen was peripheral blood, collected approximately 64 weeks after starting pembrolizumab. These TCRs come from an adult with mismatch repair-deficient cancer.

The rearrangement links TRBV5-6 to TRBJ2-7; D gene unclear. The V gene's germline CDR1 is SGHDT and CDR2 YYEEEE. The CDR3 covers 15 residues. Trimming stripped 2 bases from V and 6 bases from J, with 18 bases between. DNA of the CDR3: TGTGCCAGCAGCTTCGACCGCTGGTTAAGTTTCGAGCAGTACTTC. Protein: CASSFDRWLSFEQYF.

This sequence joins TRBV6-1 and TRBJ1-1, with TRBD1 identical over 10 bases. This CDR3 contains 15 residues. V shed 0 bases, J shed 11 bases, and the junction held 9 bases outside the gene matches. Per the germline V gene, CDR1 is MNHNS and CDR2 is SASEGT. This chain's CDR3 is CASSEAPGQGGDAFF. The CDR3 DNA is TGTGCCAGCAGTGAAGCTCCCGGACAGGGGGGAGATGCTTTCTTT.

The CDR3 sequence is CASRKADSNQPQHF. CDR3 nucleotides: TGTGCCAGCAGGAAGGCGGATAGCAATCAGCCCCAGCATTTT. The gene calls are TRBV27 and TRBJ1-5; unclear D gene. The CDR3 contains 14 residues. The germline V and J ends were trimmed by 6 bases and 0 bases, with 9 bases remaining between them. Germline V gene lookup returns CDR1 MNHEY and CDR2 SMNVEV (reference sequence).

The chain recombines TRBV9 with TRBJ2-1, with TRBD2 identical over 7 bases. V shed 0 bases, J shed 7 bases, and the junction held 7 bases outside the gene matches. The germline V gene has CDR1 SGDLS and CDR2 YYNGEE. The CDR3 totals 15 residues. The CDR3 DNA sequence: TGTGCCAGCAGCGTAGTGGGAGGGAGGGAGAATGAGCAGTTCTTC. It translates to CASSVVGGRENEQFF.

The chain couples TRBV13 to TRBJ2-1; the D is unclear. This CDR3 has 14 residues. Deletions cut 3 bases from V and 2 bases from J, with 8 bases between. Germline-derived CDR1 and CDR2 are PRHDT and FYEKMQ (reference sequence). The CDR3 DNA is TGTGCCAGCAGCTTCTCAGGAACCTACAATGAGCAGTTCTTC. Translation gives CASSFSGTYNEQFF.

The chain joins TRBV7-9 to TRBJ2-2; a possible D gene is TRBD2 (6 bases). The V end was cut by 10 bases, the J end by 0 bases, with 15 bases between. The CDR3 runs to 15 residues. Looked up from germline, CDR1 is SEHNR and CDR2 is FQNEAQ (reference sequence). The CDR3 region is CAIRGQRANTGELFF. CDR3 coding DNA: TGTGCCATTAGGGGCCAGCGGGCGAACACCGGGGAGCTGTTTTTT. Full variable domain (rest looked up from reference TRBV7-9 and TRBJ2-2): DTGVSQNPRHKITKRGQNVTFRCDPISEHNRLYWYRQTLGQGPEFLTYFQNEAQLEKSRLLSDRFSAERPKGSFSTLEIQRTEQGDSAMYLCAIRGQRANTGELFFGEGSRLTVL.

The V and J genes are TRBV9 and TRBJ2-3; 7 bases fit TRBD2. CDR1 is SGDLS and CDR2 is YYNGEE in the germline V gene. The CDR3 length is 15 residues. V gave up 8 bases and J gave up 5 bases; unmatched junction bases: 14. CDR3 residues: CASSMGLAAGDTQYF. In DNA, the CDR3 is TGTGCCAGTTCCATGGGGCTAGCGGCGGGAGATACGCAGTATTTT.

As concerns this clone: Other DNA sequences in this sample translate to the same CDR3. The chain links TRBV6-6 to TRBJ2-7, with 7 bases matching TRBD1. The length of the CDR3 is 12 residues. J lost 4 bases, V lost 5 bases, and 2 bases had no gene match. CDR1 and CDR2 (germline): MNHNY, SVGAGI (reference sequence). In DNA, the CDR3 is TGTGCCAGCAGTCTACAGGGGTACGAGCAGTACTTC. Translating gives CASSLQGYEQYF.

This clone was seen a handful of times. The rearrangement uses TRBV27 and TRBJ2-7, with a weak D call TRBD2 (6 bases). The germline V gene has CDR1 MNHEY and CDR2 SMNVEV (reference sequence). V gave up 5 bases and J gave up 7 bases, with 9 bases separating them. The CDR3 loop spans 11 amino acids. The CDR3 spells CASSLGGEQYF. CDR3 DNA: TGTGCCAGCAGTCTGGGGGGAGAGCAGTACTTC.

The chain joins TRBV7-2 to TRBJ2-5; 11 positions match TRBD2. Germline values: CDR1 SGHTA, CDR2 FQGNSA. The V and J ends lost 2 bases and 2 bases, in that order; junction bases with no gene match: 4. This CDR3 comprises 16 residues. The CDR3 DNA reads as TGTGCCAGCAGCTTAAGGACTAGCGGGTTTCAAGAGACCCAGTACTTC. It yields the protein CASSLRTSGFQETQYF.

This clone has only one observation. The V and J genes are TRBV28 and TRBJ2-2, with 8 bases lining up with TRBD2. The CDR3 contains 17 residues. Germline CDR1 and CDR2: MDHEN and SYDVKM. Trimming took 7 bases from V and 7 from J; bases not matched to a gene: 17. CDR3 sequence reads: CASITEREWSLGGELFF. CDR3 in DNA: TGTGCCAGCATTACCGAGCGGGAGTGGTCTTTAGGCGGGGAGCTGTTTTTT.

This clone has just one count. The CDR3 DNA reads TGTGCCAGCAGCTTAGGCGGGAGGGCCAACGATGAGCAGTTCTTC. It specifies CASSLGGRANDEQFF. The chain recombines TRBV11-2 with TRBJ2-1; 9 positions match TRBD2. Germline lookup yields CDR1 SGHAT and CDR2 FQNNGV. The ends lost 1 base at V and 8 bases at J; junction bases unmatched: 6. The CDR3 contains 15 residues.

The chain recombines TRBV4-3 with TRBJ2-3; 14 positions match TRBD2. V dropped 4 bases and J dropped 3; count of bases not matched to a gene: 3. This CDR3 is 16 amino acids long. CDR1 and CDR2 from the germline V gene are LGHNA and YSLEER. DNA for the CDR3: TGCGCCAGCAGCCCCCGGACTAGCGGGAGGACAGATACGCAGTATTTT. Encoded protein: CASSPRTSGRTDTQYF.

A few counts support this clone. V gene TRBV6-1 combines with J gene TRBJ2-5; perhaps TRBD2 as D (6 bases). Per the germline V gene, CDR1 is MNHNS and CDR2 is SASEGT. This CDR3 spans 15 amino acids. The ends were cut back, 4 bases at V and 1 base at J, with 13 bases in the middle. CDR3 nucleotides: TGTGCCAGCAGTGTCATCCTAGCGAGCCAAGAGACCCAGTACTTC. Amino acids: CASSVILASQETQYF.

This chain links TRBV5-4 with TRBJ2-4; TRBD1 aligns across 8 bases. The CDR3 length is 16 residues. V gave up 4 bases and J gave up 0 bases; unmatched junction bases: 6. Germline values: CDR1 SGHNT, CDR2 YYREEE (reference sequence). CDR3 nucleotides: TGTGCCAGCAGCCTAGGGACAGGAGGAGCCAAAAACATTCAGTACTTC. It translates to CASSLGTGGAKNIQYF.

This clone was recorded only once. The chain links TRBV7-2 to TRBJ2-3; 11 nucleotides align to TRBD2. In germline, CDR1 is SGHTA, CDR2 FQGNSA. The V gene end was trimmed by 5 bases and the J gene end by 0 bases; junction bases not matched to a gene: 7. This CDR3 is 17 amino acids long. CDR3 nucleotides: TGTGCCAGCAGCCCGATAGCGGGAGGGTACAGCACAGATACGCAGTATTTT. Protein product: CASSPIAGGYSTDTQYF.

The chain employs TRBV2 and TRBJ2-2; TRBD1 matches 8 bases. The CDR3 spans 14 residues. The V segment lost 5 bases and the J segment 5 bases; nucleotides outside the gene matches: 4. Germline V CDR1 and CDR2: SNHLY, FYNNEI. The CDR3 region is CASSLTGGTGELFF. The CDR3 DNA is TGTGCCAGCAGTCTTACAGGGGGGACCGGGGAGCTGTTTTTT.

This clone was observed at least ten times. The CDR3 bases are TGTGCCAGCAGCCCAACAGGGGCGAACTATGGCTACACCTTC. Protein product: CASSPTGANYGYTF. This sequence joins TRBV7-9 and TRBJ1-2; 7 bases are shared with TRBD1. V was clipped by 5 bases and J by 2 bases; unmatched bases: 5. The CDR3 sequence is 14 residues long. Germline loops: CDR1 SEHNR, CDR2 FQNEAQ (reference sequence).

The chain joins TRBV9 to TRBJ2-5; 9 nucleotides line up with TRBD2. Germline V gene lookup returns CDR1 SGDLS and CDR2 YYNGEE. V trimming: 3 bases; J trimming: 4 bases; junction bases outside the gene matches: 4. The CDR3 runs 14 residues. CDR3 residues: CASSGAGGSETQYF. The CDR3 DNA reads TGTGCCAGCAGCGGGGCGGGGGGGTCAGAGACCCAGTACTTC.

The chain combines TRBV29-1 with TRBJ2-1, with D maybe TRBD2 (5 bases). The CDR3 sequence is 15 residues long. Germline CDR1 reads SQVTM; CDR2 reads ANQGSEA. Trimming took 7 bases from V and 9 from J, leaving 25 bases between them. CDR3 bases: TGCAGCGGAGAGTTGAGGAGCAGAGCCCGGGGTGAGCAGTTCTTC. Amino acid sequence: CSGELRSRARGEQFF.

The chain links TRBV5-1 to TRBJ2-7; 9 bases map to TRBD2. There are 15 residues in the CDR3. The germline gives CDR1 SGHRS, CDR2 YFSETQ. V trimming: 0 bases; J trimming: 3 bases; junction bases outside the gene matches: 4. Here the CDR3 DNA reads TGCGCCAGCAGCTTGGGGACTAGCGCCTACTACGAGCAGTACTTC. As protein: CASSLGTSAYYEQYF.

The chain uses TRBV7-8 and TRBJ2-3; no clear D. Germline CDR1 SGHVS, CDR2 FQNEAQ. Trimming shortened V by 5 bases and J by 7 bases, and 13 bases separated the two germline ends. This CDR3 contains 13 residues. For the CDR3, the DNA is TGTGCCAGCAGCCTCCTCTCGGAGTATACGCAGTATTTT. Translated: CASSLLSEYTQYF.

This clone occurred a few times. The chain combines TRBV12-5 with TRBJ2-7; D is unclear. Germline V gene lookup returns CDR1 LGHNT and CDR2 FRNRAP. The CDR3 is made up of 13 amino acids. Trimming left V 5 bases short and J 2 bases short, with 10 bases between. The CDR3 spells CASGLGPTYEQYF. The CDR3 DNA sequence: TGTGCTAGTGGTCTGGGCCCTACCTACGAGCAGTACTTC.

V gene TRBV7-9 combines with J gene TRBJ1-1, with TRBD1 matching over 11 bases. This CDR3 spans 13 amino acids. Germline CDR1 and CDR2: SEHNR and FQNEAQ (reference sequence). With V trimmed by 5 bases and J by 7 bases, 3 bases remained unmatched. CDR3 bases: TGTGCCAGCAGCCTCGGGACAGGGGGTGAAGCTTTCTTT. Translated, it gives CASSLGTGGEAFF.

The chain uses TRBV2 and TRBJ2-5; 10 bases match TRBD1. Germline CDR1 reads SNHLY; CDR2 reads FYNNEI. The CDR3 is 15 residues long. V dropped 6 bases and J dropped 0; count of bases not matched to a gene: 4. The CDR3 reads CASRRQGADQETQYF. The CDR3 nucleotides read TGTGCCAGCAGGCGACAGGGGGCCGACCAAGAGACCCAGTACTTC.

J is TRBJ2-3 and V is TRBV11-3; weak D call: TRBD1 (5 bases). This CDR3 has 17 amino acids. In germline, CDR1 is SGHNT, CDR2 YENEEA. The ends were cut back, 1 base at V and 5 bases at J, with 19 bases in the middle. The CDR3: CASSLGVSVGQGDTQYF. The CDR3 bases are TGTGCCAGCAGCTTAGGGGTATCAGTGGGCCAGGGAGATACGCAGTATTTT. Full variable domain (remainder filled in from reference TRBV11-3 and TRBJ2-3): EAGVVQSPRYKIIEKKQPVAFWCNPISGHNTLYWYLQNLGQGPELLIRYENEEAVDDSQLPKDRFSAERLKGVDSTLKIQPAELGDSAVYLCASSLGVSVGQGDTQYFGPGTRLTVL.